The 4 T cell receptor beta chains below were found in one sample sequenced in a study of OX40 agonist ivuxolimab in advanced cancers. The protocol was immunoSEQ multiplex PCR, while the TCRdb copy is restricted to in-frame clones and leaves out a portion. Among over 40,000 clones listed, roughly four fifths were seen once. The material sequenced was CD4+ or CD8+ T cells sorted from blood, taken in a trial of the OX40 agonist ivuxolimab. The receptors were gathered from an adult with an advanced solid tumor such as melanoma, head and neck, liver or kidney cancer.

In DNA, the CDR3 is TGTGCCAGCAGCCCTTCCCGGACAGGGGACACCTTC. Translating it yields CASSPSRTGDTF. The rearrangement joins TRBV5-6 to TRBJ1-2, with 9 bases that match TRBD1. The CDR3 covers 12 residues. V was pared by 4 bases and J by 12 bases, with 7 bases of the junction left unmatched. Germline V CDR1 and CDR2: SGHDT, YYEEEE.

The chain recombines TRBV19 with TRBJ1-4; 9 bases line up with TRBD1. Trimming cost V 5 bases and J 8 bases; bases outside gene matches: 6. In germline, CDR1 is LNHDA, CDR2 SQIVND (reference sequence). CDR3 length equals 14 residues. The CDR3 here is CASSVTGTGEKLFF. CDR3 bases: TGTGCCAGTAGTGTGACCGGGACAGGGGAAAAACTGTTTTTT.

J is TRBJ2-7 and V is TRBV5-6; 8 positions match TRBD1. Germline CDR1 and CDR2: SGHDT and YYEEEE. V lost 3 bases and J lost 0; bases outside the gene matches: 11. The CDR3 totals 17 residues. The CDR3 nucleotides read TGTGCCAGCAGCTGGCTCACCCTGGGACAGGCCTCCTACGAGCAGTACTTC. It specifies CASSWLTLGQASYEQYF.

This chain connects TRBV14 to TRBJ1-3, with D unclear. With 0 bases removed from V and 4 bases from J, the gap between germline ends came to 13 bases. Germline loops: CDR1 SGHDN, CDR2 FVKESK. The length of the CDR3 is 16 residues. This CDR3 reads CASSQDKDMSGNTIYF. DNA for the CDR3: TGTGCCAGCAGCCAAGATAAGGATATGTCAGGAAACACCATATATTTT.